Listed below are T cell receptor beta chains from one sample, sequenced in a study of T-cell reconstitution after alpha-beta-depleted transplantation in children. Each CDR3 protein is one row after TCRdb ran MiXCR on the PCR reads. Among 500,000 to 650,000 distinct CDR3 sequences listed, roughly 10% were seen once. Sequenced here: PBMCs, mostly from graft donor cells, sampled 180 days after TCRalphabeta/CD19-depleted stem cell transplant. The receptors were gathered from a female patient aged 2 to 10 who had a stem cell transplant for aplastic anemia, so the T cells may come from the graft donor. Each CDR3 is given with its conserved first and last residue. The D gene is left open where the match is weak. For some rows the clone size is stated as once, few or many, or as a class when expanded; others skip it.

d_call,v_call,clone_size,j_call,cdr3_aa,cdr3_nt
NA,TRBV6-5,few,TRBJ2-5,CASSYRSQETQYF,TGTGCCAGCAGTTACAGAAGCCAGGAGACCCAGTACTTC
TRBD1,TRBV28,NA,TRBJ2-3,CASSPRDRGFRTDTQYF,TGTGCCAGCAGTCCCCGGGACAGGGGATTTAGGACAGATACGCAGTATTTT
NA,TRBV2,NA,TRBJ1-2,CASSTALYGYTF,TGTGCCAGCTCGACAGCACTCTATGGCTACACCTTC
TRBD2,TRBV20-1,NA,TRBJ2-1,CSARGPTSGERSYNEQFF,TGCAGTGCTAGAGGACCGACTAGCGGGGAGAGGTCCTACAATGAGCAGTTCTTC
NA,TRBV28,many,TRBJ2-5,CASKTQSKETQYF,TGTGCCAGCAAAACCCAATCAAAAGAGACCCAGTACTTC
NA,TRBV11-2,NA,TRBJ2-1,CASSFMGSYNEQFF,TGTGCCAGCAGCTTTATGGGATCCTACAATGAGCAGTTCTTC
TRBD2,TRBV12-5,NA,TRBJ2-3,CASGVRLASTDTQYF,TGTGCTAGTGGTGTCAGACTAGCGTCCACAGATACGCAGTATTTT
NA,TRBV18,few,TRBJ2-3,CASSPLEGRGLTDTQYF,TGTGCCAGCTCACCCCTCGAGGGGCGGGGACTCACAGATACGCAGTATTTT
TRBD2,TRBV7-8,NA,TRBJ2-7,CASSKNPGLAGLYEQYF,TGTGCCAGCAGCAAGAACCCGGGACTAGCGGGATTGTACGAGCAGTACTTC
NA,TRBV4-3,NA,TRBJ1-2,CASSQANGDGYTF,TGCGCCAGCAGCCAAGCGAACGGTGATGGCTACACCTTC
NA,TRBV20-1,many,TRBJ2-7,CSARGPGNSYEQYF,TGCAGTGCTAGAGGCCCAGGAAACTCCTACGAGCAGTACTTC
NA,TRBV24-1,NA,TRBJ2-6,CATSFYRNGANVLTF,TGTGCCACCAGCTTCTACCGGAATGGGGCCAACGTCCTGACTTTC
NA,TRBV4-3,NA,TRBJ2-1,CASSQGVEQFF,TGCGCCAGCAGCCAAGGGGTTGAGCAGTTCTTC
NA,TRBV19,NA,TRBJ2-7,CASSMQWQVYEQYF,TGTGCCAGTAGTATGCAGTGGCAGGTCTACGAGCAGTACTTC
TRBD1,TRBV6-5,many,TRBJ2-1,CASSYPGTGGNEQFF,TGTGCCAGCAGTTACCCAGGGACAGGGGGGAATGAGCAGTTCTTC